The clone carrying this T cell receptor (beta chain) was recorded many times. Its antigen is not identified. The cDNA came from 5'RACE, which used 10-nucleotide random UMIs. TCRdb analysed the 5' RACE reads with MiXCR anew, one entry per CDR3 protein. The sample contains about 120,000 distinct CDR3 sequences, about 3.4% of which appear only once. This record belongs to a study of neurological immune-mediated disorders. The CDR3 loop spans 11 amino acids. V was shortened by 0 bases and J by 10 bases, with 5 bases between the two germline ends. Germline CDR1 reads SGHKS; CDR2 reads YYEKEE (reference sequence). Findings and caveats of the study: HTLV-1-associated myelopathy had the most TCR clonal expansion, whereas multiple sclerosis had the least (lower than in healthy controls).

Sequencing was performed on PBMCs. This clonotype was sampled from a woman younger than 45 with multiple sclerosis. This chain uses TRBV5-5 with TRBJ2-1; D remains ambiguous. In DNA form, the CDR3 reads TGTGCCAGCAGCTTGGCCACAGAGCAGTTCTTC. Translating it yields CASSLATEQFF.